The 20 T cell receptor beta chains reported below all come from one sample, sequenced in a study of T-cell memory formation after mild COVID-19. TCRdb reprocessed the 5' RACE reads via MiXCR and lists one record per CDR3 protein. This table has about 430,000 distinct CDR3 sequences, more than 15% appearing once. Specimen: PBMCs or a T cell subset sorted from them (not recorded which). Receptors were obtained from a man younger than 30 who had mild COVID-19 (a few samples of this study predate the infection). Cell type and time point are not known.

This clonotype showed up just a few times. V is TRBV19 and J is TRBJ2-2; no firm D call. V lost 3 bases and J lost 0, with 8 bases in between. The CDR3 has 15 amino acids. Germline CDR1 LNHDA, CDR2 SQIVND (reference sequence). The CDR3 DNA reads as TGTGCCAGTAGTATCCAAATTTCGAACACCGGGGAGCTGTTTTTT. This codes for CASSIQISNTGELFF.

The count of this clonotype is one. This chain joins TRBV6-5 and TRBJ1-4; 9 bases are shared with TRBD1. With V trimmed by 5 bases and J by 4 bases, 2 bases remained unmatched. The CDR3 contains 14 residues. The germline CDR1 and CDR2 sequences are MNHEY and SVGAGI. In DNA form, the CDR3 reads TGTGCCAGCAGTCGGACAGGGGTTAATGAAAAACTGTTTTTT. It translates to CASSRTGVNEKLFF.

This clonotype was recorded many times. The V and J genes are TRBV20-1 and TRBJ2-7; 11 bases align to TRBD2. There are 14 residues in the CDR3. V shed 3 bases and J 3 bases; nucleotides not matched to a gene: 4. CDR1 and CDR2 (germline): DFQATT, SNEGSKA (reference sequence). CDR3: CSASSLAGGYEQYF. The CDR3 DNA reads TGCAGTGCTAGTAGTCTAGCGGGGGGCTACGAGCAGTACTTC.

This chain joins TRBV6-1 and TRBJ1-1; TRBD1 agrees at 8 bases. Unmatched junction bases numbered 12, after V lost 8 bases and J lost 1 base. This CDR3 spans 16 amino acids. CDR1 is MNHNS and CDR2 is SASEGT in the germline V gene. The CDR3 reads CASRSGQGLGNTEAFF. The CDR3 DNA reads as TGTGCCAGCCGAAGCGGACAGGGCTTAGGGAACACTGAAGCTTTCTTT.

This clonotype was detected a few times. The V gene is TRBV7-2, the J gene TRBJ2-1, with D uncertain. Germline CDR1 and CDR2: SGHTA and FQGNSA. Trimming took 5 bases from V and 5 from J, leaving 10 bases between them. This CDR3 comprises 13 residues. The CDR3 protein is CASSPNRHNEQFF. The CDR3, as DNA: TGTGCCAGCAGCCCCAACCGACACAATGAGCAGTTCTTC.

This clonotype was recorded a few times. V is TRBV28 and J is TRBJ1-4; D perhaps matches TRBD1 (5 bases). Trimming stripped 9 bases from V and 7 bases from J, with 21 bases between. Germline-derived CDR1 and CDR2 are MDHEN and SYDVKM. The CDR3 consists of 15 residues. For the CDR3, the DNA is TGTGCCAGTCTTGCTAGGGGTTCGCACGGTGAAAAACTGTTTTTT. Translating it yields CASLARGSHGEKLFF.

The rearrangement links TRBV20-1 to TRBJ1-4; 9 bases line up with TRBD1. The V gene's germline CDR1 is DFQATT and CDR2 SNEGSKA (reference sequence). The CDR3 runs 16 residues. With V trimmed by 0 bases and J by 8 bases, 10 bases remained unmatched. The CDR3 sequence: CSARDWGQGRGEKLFF. The CDR3, as DNA: TGCAGTGCTAGAGATTGGGGACAGGGCCGTGGGGAAAAACTGTTTTTT.

This clonotype was seen more than once but under ten times. This chain connects TRBV20-1 to TRBJ2-5; 7 bases are shared with TRBD2. From germline, CDR1 is DFQATT and CDR2 SNEGSKA (reference sequence). V was pared by 3 bases and J by 4 bases, with 8 bases of the junction left unmatched. The CDR3 sequence is 14 residues long. CDR3 sequence reads: CSASSGGVGETQYF. The CDR3 DNA sequence: TGCAGTGCTAGTTCTGGGGGGGTAGGAGAGACCCAGTACTTC.

The sample holds a few counts of this clonotype. The gene calls are TRBV6-2 or TRBV6-3 and TRBJ1-2; a possible D gene is TRBD1 (5 bases). Germline V CDR1 and CDR2: MNHEY, SVGEGT. Trimming pared 5 bases from V and 5 bases from J, leaving 15 bases between. The CDR3 runs to 14 residues. CDR3 residues: CASSNPGEWYGYTF. Here the CDR3 DNA reads TGTGCCAGCAGTAATCCGGGGGAGTGGTATGGCTACACCTTC.

This clonotype was detected many times. The genes are TRBV5-1 and TRBJ2-7; unclear D gene. The germline V and J ends were trimmed by 0 bases and 0 bases, with 7 bases remaining between them. CDR3 size: 14 residues. The germline V gene encodes CDR1 SGHRS and CDR2 YFSETQ. The CDR3 nucleotides read TGCGCCAGCAGCTTGGTGGTAGACTCCTACGAGCAGTACTTC. This encodes CASSLVVDSYEQYF.

This clonotype was found a few times. CDR3 in DNA: TGTGCCAGCAGTTCGAGCTCCTACGAGCAGTACGTC. Translation gives CASSSSSYEQYV. The chain combines TRBV5-6 with TRBJ2-7; D gene uncertain. V was trimmed by 5 bases and J by 0 bases, leaving 6 bases between them. CDR1 is SGHDT and CDR2 is YYEEEE in the germline V gene. The CDR3 has 12 residues.

The chain has TRBV13 and TRBJ1-2; possible D gene TRBD1, 5 bases. Trimming pared 6 bases from V and 2 bases from J, leaving 7 bases between. The CDR3 length is 12 residues. Germline-derived CDR1 and CDR2 are PRHDT and FYEKMQ (reference sequence). CDR3 in amino acids: CASRRGNYGYTF. For the CDR3, the DNA is TGTGCCAGCAGGAGGGGAAACTATGGCTACACCTTC.

The J gene is TRBJ2-1, the V gene TRBV7-3, with 14 bases identical to TRBD2. CDR3 length: 16 residues. The germline gives CDR1 SGHTA, CDR2 FQGTGA. Trimming removed 5 bases from V and 9 bases from J; junction bases left unmatched: 9. The CDR3: CASSPTTSGGALEQFF. CDR3 sequence (DNA): TGTGCCAGCAGCCCGACGACTAGCGGGGGGGCTCTTGAGCAGTTCTTC.

This clonotype was recorded at least ten times. J is TRBJ2-2 and V is TRBV7-6; D is possibly TRBD2 (5 bases). Germline CDR1 and CDR2: SGHVS and FNYEAQ. Deletions cut 4 bases from V and 2 bases from J, with 14 bases between. The CDR3 extends over 16 amino acids. The CDR3 DNA reads TGTGCCAGCAGCTCCTCGCGGACTGCTAACACCGGGGAGCTGTTTTTT. This encodes CASSSSRTANTGELFF.

This clonotype was seen a few times. The chain recombines TRBV24-1 with TRBJ2-1; 13 positions agree with TRBD2. There are 17 residues in the CDR3. Germline V gene data show CDR1 as KGHDR and CDR2 as SFDVKD. The trim removed 4 bases at V and 10 bases at J, leaving 12 bases unmatched. The CDR3 reads CATSEGTSGVRSEEQFF. The CDR3 DNA reads as TGTGCCACCAGTGAAGGGACTAGCGGGGTCAGGTCAGAAGAGCAGTTCTTC.

J is TRBJ2-2 and V is TRBV6-4; D is undetermined. Germline values: CDR1 MRHNA, CDR2 SNTAGT. The CDR3 length is 14 residues. V dropped 3 bases and J dropped 8 bases, with 13 bases sitting between them. DNA for the CDR3: TGTGCCAGCAGTGAAAACCCCGTAACGGGGGAGCTGTTTTTT. Encoded protein: CASSENPVTGELFF.

This clonotype has ten or more counts. The chain joins TRBV12-3 or TRBV12-4 to TRBJ1-2, with 8 bases identical to TRBD1. This CDR3 has 15 residues. The V gene end was trimmed by 3 bases and the J gene end by 4 bases; junction bases not matched to a gene: 7. CDR3 DNA sequence: TGTGCCAGCAGTTTTTTGGACAGGGTCGTCTATGGCTACACCTTC. This translates into CASSFLDRVVYGYTF.

This clonotype appeared a few times. V gene TRBV7-6 combines with J gene TRBJ2-1; 7 nucleotides agree with TRBD1. V shed 6 bases and J 2 bases; nucleotides not matched to a gene: 13. Per the germline V gene, CDR1 is SGHVS and CDR2 is FNYEAQ. The CDR3 extends over 17 amino acids. Written as DNA, the CDR3 is TGTGCCAGCAGTTCGGAAAACAGGGGATCCACCTACAATGAGCAGTTCTTC. Protein: CASSSENRGSTYNEQFF. Full variable domain (missing parts from reference TRBV7-6 and TRBJ2-1): GAGVSQSPRYKVTKRGQDVALRCDPISGHVSLYWYRQALGQGPEFLTYFNYEAQQDKSGLPNDRFSAERPEGSISTLTIQRTEQRDSAMYRCASSSENRGSTYNEQFFGPGTRLTVL.

CDR3 sequence reads: CASRGEGHTGETQYF. The CDR3 DNA reads TGCGCCAGCAGAGGGGAAGGACATACCGGAGAGACCCAGTACTTC. J is TRBJ2-5 and V is TRBV5-1; D is possibly TRBD1 (5 bases). The V gene lost 5 bases and the J gene lost 4 bases, with 18 bases spanning the gap. This CDR3 spans 15 amino acids. CDR1 and CDR2 from the germline V gene are SGHRS and YFSETQ.

The chain links TRBV12-3 or TRBV12-4 to TRBJ1-4; D perhaps matches TRBD1 (5 bases). Trimming removed 6 bases from V and 3 bases from J, with 14 bases in between. The CDR3 loop spans 15 amino acids. DNA for the CDR3: TGTGCCAGCAGAGAGGAGGGGAGGTCTAATGAAAAACTGTTTTTT. It yields the protein CASREEGRSNEKLFF.